This T cell receptor beta chain was identified during a study of CD8+ T cells in alopecia areata. Points from the study as a whole: Sequencing of scalp samples also includes resident alphabeta T cells from normal skin.

As to this clone: Its specificity is not known.

Described treatment: oral pan-JAK inhibitor, 5-10 mg twice daily. Sequencing relied on a cDNA template that was reverse transcribed from extracted RNA. Only in-frame clones appear in the TCRdb table, and some are missing; sequencing was by immunoSEQ multiplex PCR. The table includes about 120,000 clones, about 50% detected once. The CDR3 extends over 15 amino acids. The germline CDR1 and CDR2 sequences are SGHTA and FQGNSA. The V end lost 5 bases, the J end lost 7 bases, and 20 bases lay between the germline ends. Here the sequenced sample was CD4+ T cells sorted from blood, taken at week 4, from a patient treated with tofacitinib. This chain links TRBV7-2 with TRBJ1-2, with D uncertain. This receptor was taken from a human donor with alopecia areata. The DNA of the CDR3 is TGTGCCAGCAGCACTGGGAAGATGGGCCCGGTTGGCTACACCTTC. It encodes CASSTGKMGPVGYTF.